A single sample is the source of the 25 T cell receptor beta chains below, sequenced in a study of blood T cell repertoires in COVID-19. Assay used: immunoSEQ multiplex PCR; TCRdb lists only in-frame clones, some missing. The sample has some 200,000 clones; roughly 80% are singletons. Material: peripheral blood. The source is a woman in her 70s with COVID-19, enrolled during active disease.

The CDR3 nucleotides are TGTGCCAGCTCACCACCAGGACTAGCGGGAGGGTACGAGCAGTACTTC. This sequence encodes CASSPPGLAGGYEQYF. The V and J genes are TRBV18 and TRBJ2-7, with 15 nucleotides matching TRBD2. Germline V gene data show CDR1 as KGHSH and CDR2 as LQKENI. Trimming took 0 bases from V and 4 from J; bases not matched to a gene: 1. The CDR3 is 16 amino acids.

This clone was seen a handful of times. The chain joins TRBV2 to TRBJ1-1; maybe TRBD1 (5 bases). Germline V lookup: CDR1 SNHLY, CDR2 FYNNEI. Between the trimmed V and J ends, which lost 6 bases and 2 bases, there was a span of 10 bases. The CDR3 has 13 residues. The CDR3, as DNA: TGTGCCAGCAGGCGGGGGGTTAACACTGAAGCTTTCTTT. As protein: CASRRGVNTEAFF.

The chain carries TRBV24-1 and TRBJ2-4; tentatively, D is TRBD2 (6 bases). Trimming shortened V by 6 bases and J by 0 bases, and 20 bases separated the two germline ends. This CDR3 region has 18 residues. CDR1 KGHDR and CDR2 SFDVKD come from the germline V gene. The CDR3 DNA reads as TGTGCCACCAGTCCAACCGGGAGAATGAGGCTAGCCAAAAACATTCAGTACTTC. It encodes CATSPTGRMRLAKNIQYF.

This chain connects TRBV2 to TRBJ2-7, with TRBD1 matching 8 bases. Germline V CDR1 and CDR2: SNHLY, FYNNEI. This CDR3 has 14 residues. V lost 8 bases to trimming and J lost 6 bases; unmatched junction nucleotides: 12. CDR3 DNA sequence: TGTGCCAGCTTTATCAGGGGGCTTTCAATCGAGCAGTACTTC. This codes for CASFIRGLSIEQYF. Full variable domain (remainder filled in from reference TRBV2 and TRBJ2-7): EPEVTQTPSHQVTQMGQEVILRCVPISNHLYFYWYRQILGQKVEFLVSFYNNEISEKSEIFDDQFSVERPDGSNFTLKIRSTKLEDSAMYFCASFIRGLSIEQYFGPGTRLTVT.

This chain joins TRBV19 and TRBJ2-2, with 10 nucleotides matching TRBD2. CDR1 LNHDA and CDR2 SQIVND come from the germline V gene (reference sequence). Germline trimming cut 2 bases from V and 8 bases from J; bases unmatched to any gene: 5. CDR3 size: 15 residues. CDR3 nucleotide sequence: TGTGCCAGTAGTATAAGCGGGAGGGCCAAGGGGGAGCTGTTTTTT. It translates to CASSISGRAKGELFF.

The count of this clone is one. The junction departs from germline at one end; a sequencing error may be responsible. The rearrangement links TRBV3-1 (or the pseudogene TRBV3-2) to TRBJ2-3; 7 bases fit TRBD2. The CDR3 runs 13 residues. Germline CDR1 LGHDT, CDR2 YNNKEL (reference sequence). This chain's CDR3 is CASSHSAGDHLSF. CDR3 bases: TGTGCCAGCAGCCATAGCGCGGGGGATCACCTCAGTTTT.

The sample holds one count of this clone. CDR3 bases: TGCGCCAGCAGTGAGTCGCGGGGTTCGGCCAATCAGCCCCAGCATTTT. As protein: CASSESRGSANQPQHF. V usage is TRBV10-2 and J usage is TRBJ1-5; no reliable D call. Looked up from germline, CDR1 is WSHSY and CDR2 is SAAADI. The CDR3 is made up of 16 amino acids. Trimming cost V 0 bases and J 3 bases, with 12 bases left between them.

This clone was counted a single time. The CDR3 region is CASSFSGGFNEQFF. The CDR3 bases are TGCGCCAGCAGCTTCAGCGGGGGATTCAATGAGCAGTTCTTC. The chain employs TRBV5-1 and TRBJ2-1; 8 nucleotides align to TRBD2. Germline lookup yields CDR1 SGHRS and CDR2 YFSETQ. V dropped 2 bases and J dropped 6; count of bases not matched to a gene: 4. This CDR3 has 14 amino acids.

This clone was recorded only once. J is TRBJ2-4 and V is TRBV28; TRBD2 might be the D (5 bases). V shed 5 bases and J shed 0 bases, with 11 bases lying between them. CDR3 length equals 15 residues. CDR1 MDHEN and CDR2 SYDVKM come from the germline V gene. CDR3 protein: CASSHRLLAKNIQYF. CDR3 DNA: TGTGCCAGCAGTCACCGACTATTAGCCAAAAACATTCAGTACTTC.

This chain connects TRBV11-2 to TRBJ1-6, with TRBD1 identical over 10 bases. V shed 5 bases and J 9 bases; nucleotides not matched to a gene: 7. CDR1 is SGHAT and CDR2 is FQNNGV in the germline V gene. CDR3 length equals 15 residues. The CDR3 DNA reads as TGTGCCAGCAGCGGCCGGACAGGGGGAAGTTCACCCCTCCACTTT. Encoded protein: CASSGRTGGSSPLHF.

This chain uses TRBV7-8 with TRBJ2-7, with 10 bases aligning to TRBD2. Trimming at V came to 5 bases and at J to 2 bases, leaving 3 bases not matched to a gene. Germline V gene lookup returns CDR1 SGHVS and CDR2 FQNEAQ. The length of the CDR3 is 14 residues. CDR3 amino acids: CASSEGLAAYEQYF. In nucleotides, the CDR3 is TGTGCCAGCAGCGAAGGACTAGCGGCCTACGAGCAGTACTTC.

The chain has TRBV6-5 and TRBJ2-3; 7 nucleotides agree with TRBD2. This CDR3 spans 16 amino acids. The germline CDR1 and CDR2 sequences are MNHEY and SVGAGI. J was trimmed by 5 bases and V by 3 bases; bases with no gene match: 11. In DNA form, the CDR3 reads TGTGCCAGCAGTTATGGGGCGGGAGAGGGTAAAGATACGCAGTATTTT. Amino acids: CASSYGAGEGKDTQYF.

The chain carries TRBV19 and TRBJ1-1; D unresolved. The germline CDR1 and CDR2 sequences are LNHDA and SQIVND (reference sequence). The V end lost 5 bases, the J end lost 0 bases, and 10 bases lay between the germline ends. There are 14 residues in the CDR3. CDR3 protein: CASSRERLNTEAFF. CDR3 nucleotide sequence: TGTGCCAGTAGTCGGGAAAGACTGAACACTGAAGCTTTCTTT. Complete variable domain (other parts from reference TRBV19 and TRBJ1-1): DGGITQSPKYLFRKEGQNVTLSCEQNLNHDAMYWYRQDPGQGLRLIYYSQIVNDFQKGDIAEGYSVSREKKESFPLTVTSAQKNPTAFYLCASSRERLNTEAFFGQGTRLTVV.

Note on this clone: The same CDR3 can be traced to other DNA sequences in this sample. This chain connects TRBV6-2 or TRBV6-3 to TRBJ1-5, with D unclear. Trimming took 6 bases from V and 5 from J, leaving 11 bases between them. CDR1 and CDR2 from the germline V gene are MNHEY and SVGEGT. The CDR3 extends over 13 amino acids. CDR3 region: CASSPFGDQPQHF. The CDR3 DNA follows: TGTGCCAGCAGCCCCTTCGGGGATCAGCCCCAGCATTTT.

This clone was seen a single time. The CDR3 is CASSFALGALEETQYF. The CDR3 DNA reads TGTGCCAGCAGCTTTGCCTTGGGGGCCCTAGAAGAGACCCAGTACTTC. The chain carries TRBV7-2 and TRBJ2-5, with D possibly matching TRBD1 (6 bases). CDR3 size: 16 residues. Trimming pared 3 bases from V and 3 bases from J, leaving 17 bases between. CDR1 SGHTA and CDR2 FQGNSA come from the germline V gene.

The chain is built from TRBV2 and TRBJ1-1, with D hard to call. V was pared by 2 bases and J by 3 bases, with 4 bases between. The CDR3 totals 12 residues. The germline V gene has CDR1 SNHLY and CDR2 FYNNEI. Here the CDR3 DNA reads TGTGCCAGCAGTGAATCAGACACTGAAGCTTTCTTT. Translating gives CASSESDTEAFF. Full variable domain (missing parts from reference TRBV2 and TRBJ1-1): EPEVTQTPSHQVTQMGQEVILRCVPISNHLYFYWYRQILGQKVEFLVSFYNNEISEKSEIFDDQFSVERPDGSNFTLKIRSTKLEDSAMYFCASSESDTEAFFGQGTRLTVV.

This clone came up once. The chain links TRBV11-3 to TRBJ1-5, with TRBD1 matching 11 bases. The germline CDR1 and CDR2 sequences are SGHNT and YENEEA. The V and J ends lost 5 bases and 4 bases, in that order; junction bases with no gene match: 4. The CDR3 spans 15 residues. For the CDR3, the DNA is TGTGCCAGCAGCCCGGACAGGGGGCTTAATCAGCCCCAGCATTTT. This encodes CASSPDRGLNQPQHF.

This chain links TRBV19 with TRBJ2-7; weak D call: TRBD2 (5 bases). This CDR3 comprises 14 residues. V dropped 2 bases and J dropped 5 bases, with 13 bases sitting between them. Per the germline V gene, CDR1 is LNHDA and CDR2 is SQIVND (reference sequence). The CDR3 sequence is CASSITRAVDEQYF. The CDR3 DNA sequence: TGTGCCAGTAGTATAACGAGGGCAGTAGACGAGCAGTACTTC. The full variable domain, completed using reference TRBV19 and TRBJ2-7, is DGGITQSPKYLFRKEGQNVTLSCEQNLNHDAMYWYRQDPGQGLRLIYYSQIVNDFQKGDIAEGYSVSREKKESFPLTVTSAQKNPTAFYLCASSITRAVDEQYFGPGTRLTVT.

The CDR3 DNA is TGTGCCAGCAGTGAACATCTTAGCGACGATGAGCAGTTCTTC. It codes for CASSEHLSDDEQFF. The chain has TRBV2 and TRBJ2-1, with D possibly matching TRBD2 (5 bases). The V end lost 2 bases, the J end lost 8 bases, and 13 bases lay between the germline ends. This CDR3 region has 14 residues. Per the germline V gene, CDR1 is SNHLY and CDR2 is FYNNEI.

The V and J genes are TRBV4-3 and TRBJ2-3; TRBD2 agrees at 13 bases. This CDR3 is 13 amino acids long. Trimming took 4 bases from V and 15 from J; bases not matched to a gene: 7. Germline CDR1 reads LGHNA; CDR2 reads YSLEER. The chain's CDR3 is CASSLHGLAGVYF. As DNA, the CDR3 is TGCGCCAGCAGCCTTCACGGACTAGCGGGAGTCTATTTT.

The V gene is TRBV2, the J gene TRBJ2-3, with D possibly being TRBD1 (6 bases). The ends were cut back, 8 bases at V and 0 bases at J, with 12 bases in the middle. Germline CDR1 SNHLY, CDR2 FYNNEI. The CDR3 is 14 amino acids. CDR3: CASYDRTSTDTQYF. CDR3 DNA sequence: TGTGCCAGCTATGACAGGACTAGCACAGATACGCAGTATTTT. The full variable domain, in which reference TRBV2 and TRBJ2-3 provide the parts outside the CDR3, is EPEVTQTPSHQVTQMGQEVILRCVPISNHLYFYWYRQILGQKVEFLVSFYNNEISEKSEIFDDQFSVERPDGSNFTLKIRSTKLEDSAMYFCASYDRTSTDTQYFGPGTRLTVL.

This chain joins TRBV7-2 and TRBJ1-1; D not resolved. Trimming cost V 0 bases and J 4 bases, with 15 bases left between them. Germline CDR1 reads SGHTA; CDR2 reads FQGNSA. This CDR3 comprises 16 residues. The CDR3 sequence is CASSLAAARAGTEAFF. The CDR3 coding sequence is TGTGCCAGCAGCTTAGCGGCGGCCAGAGCGGGCACTGAAGCTTTCTTT.

The rearrangement uses TRBV2 and TRBJ2-7; D possibly corresponds to TRBD2 (6 bases). The V gene's germline CDR1 is SNHLY and CDR2 FYNNEI. The CDR3 has 14 amino acids. Trimming shortened V by 5 bases and J by 6 bases, and 17 bases separated the two germline ends. In DNA form, the CDR3 reads TGTGCCAGCAGTCCCCCCCGCGGGACGGGCGAGCAGTACTTC. Its protein is CASSPPRGTGEQYF. Based on the CDR3 plus reference TRBV2 and TRBJ2-7, the full variable domain is EPEVTQTPSHQVTQMGQEVILRCVPISNHLYFYWYRQILGQKVEFLVSFYNNEISEKSEIFDDQFSVERPDGSNFTLKIRSTKLEDSAMYFCASSPPRGTGEQYFGPGTRLTVT.

V usage is TRBV7-2 and J usage is TRBJ2-7; TRBD1 matches at 9 bases. The CDR3 sequence is 14 residues long. In germline, CDR1 is SGHTA, CDR2 FQGNSA. The V gene end was trimmed by 5 bases and the J gene end by 2 bases; junction bases not matched to a gene: 4. The CDR3 DNA sequence: TGTGCCAGCAGCCCCTGGGACAGGGCCTACGAGCAGTACTTC. This codes for CASSPWDRAYEQYF.

The chain carries TRBV5-6 and TRBJ1-2; TRBD1 matches 8 bases. The J segment lost 3 bases and the V segment lost 0 bases, leaving 16 bases of the junction unmatched. This CDR3 region has 19 residues. From germline, CDR1 is SGHDT and CDR2 YYEEEE. CDR3 amino acids: CASSLERTGKDIGYYGYTF. In DNA, the CDR3 is TGTGCCAGCAGCTTGGAAAGGACAGGGAAAGATATCGGGTACTATGGCTACACCTTC.